Listed below are T cell receptor beta chains from one sample, sequenced in a study of vaccination and CD4 T cells after COVID-19. Antigens of these TCRs are unknown. Via MiXCR, TCRdb re-called the PCR reads, giving one row per CDR3 protein. The sample lists some 10,000 distinct CDR3 sequences, 34% occurring once. The sequenced material came from CD4+ T cells from blood, cultured in vitro. These receptors all come from a human donor in good health. The CDR3 runs from the conserved cysteine through the conserved F or W. The D gene is left open where the match is weak. Clone size is given for some rows only: seen once, a few or many times, or a class if the clone is expanded.

j_gene: TRBJ1-2
v_gene: TRBV5-4
abundance: -
d_gene: -
CDR3aa: CASSLTGGAKGYGYTF
CDR3nt: TGTGCCAGCAGCTTGACCGGGGGAGCCAAGGGCTATGGCTACACCTTC

j_gene: TRBJ1-6
v_gene: TRBV11-2
abundance: few
d_gene: -
CDR3aa: CASSLPIQNSPLHF
CDR3nt: TGTGCCAGCAGCTTACCTATACAAAATTCACCCCTCCACTTT

j_gene: TRBJ2-7
v_gene: TRBV24-1
abundance: -
d_gene: -
CDR3aa: CATKTGLLSREQYF
CDR3nt: TGTGCCACTAAGACGGGACTCCTATCACGGGAGCAGTACTTC

j_gene: TRBJ2-3
v_gene: TRBV5-8
abundance: -
d_gene: TRBD1
CDR3aa: CASTEDRGLTDTQYF
CDR3nt: TGTGCCAGTACCGAGGACAGGGGGTTGACAGATACGCAGTATTTT

j_gene: TRBJ1-3
v_gene: TRBV20-1
abundance: -
d_gene: -
CDR3aa: CSASPQVNSGNTIYF
CDR3nt: TGCAGTGCTTCCCCCCAGGTGAACTCTGGAAACACCATATATTTT

j_gene: TRBJ1-1
v_gene: TRBV27
abundance: -
d_gene: TRBD1
CDR3aa: CASSFGQGRTEAFF
CDR3nt: TGTGCCAGCAGTTTCGGACAGGGACGTACTGAAGCTTTCTTT

j_gene: TRBJ2-7
v_gene: TRBV7-2
abundance: -
d_gene: TRBD2
CDR3aa: CASSLEAGNSYEQYF
CDR3nt: TGTGCCAGCAGCTTAGAAGCGGGGAACTCCTACGAGCAGTACTTC

j_gene: TRBJ2-5
v_gene: TRBV11-2
abundance: few
d_gene: TRBD1
CDR3aa: CASRGQGAETQYF
CDR3nt: TGTGCCAGCCGTGGACAGGGGGCGGAGACCCAGTACTTC

j_gene: TRBJ2-2
v_gene: TRBV6-5
abundance: few
d_gene: -
CDR3aa: CASSYKENTGELFF
CDR3nt: TGTGCCAGCAGTTACAAGGAGAACACCGGGGAGCTGTTTTTT

j_gene: TRBJ2-1
v_gene: TRBV20-1
abundance: -
d_gene: TRBD2
CDR3aa: CSASRLAGVNEQFF
CDR3nt: TGCAGTGCTAGTCGACTAGCGGGAGTAAATGAGCAGTTCTTC

j_gene: TRBJ2-1
v_gene: TRBV19
abundance: -
d_gene: TRBD2
CDR3aa: CATLAAGVRGTYNEQFF
CDR3nt: TGTGCCACCCTCGCGGCGGGGGTTAGAGGGACCTACAATGAGCAGTTCTTC

j_gene: TRBJ2-2
v_gene: TRBV11-2
abundance: -
d_gene: -
CDR3aa: CASSPRGTGELFF
CDR3nt: TGTGCCAGCTCTCCAAGGGGCACCGGGGAGCTGTTTTTT

j_gene: TRBJ2-7
v_gene: TRBV7-8
abundance: -
d_gene: TRBD2
CDR3aa: CASRKSRASGSAYEQYF
CDR3nt: TGTGCCAGCAGGAAGAGCCGGGCTAGCGGGAGTGCCTACGAGCAGTACTTC

j_gene: TRBJ2-2
v_gene: TRBV25-1
abundance: -
d_gene: -
CDR3aa: CASSENANTGELFF
CDR3nt: TGTGCCAGCAGTGAAAATGCGAACACCGGGGAGCTGTTTTTT

j_gene: TRBJ2-7
v_gene: TRBV10-3
abundance: once
d_gene: -
CDR3aa: CAISEFVTMVSYEQYF
CDR3nt: TGTGCCATCAGTGAGTTCGTGACAATGGTGTCCTACGAGCAGTACTTC

j_gene: TRBJ1-4
v_gene: TRBV24-1
abundance: few
d_gene: -
CDR3aa: CATSDRIGEKLFF
CDR3nt: TGTGCCACCAGTGACAGGATAGGCGAAAAACTGTTTTTT

j_gene: TRBJ1-5
v_gene: TRBV6-1
abundance: -
d_gene: -
CDR3aa: CASSEQGDTNQPQHF
CDR3nt: TGTGCCAGCAGTGAACAGGGTGATACCAATCAGCCCCAGCATTTT

j_gene: TRBJ2-5
v_gene: TRBV7-6
abundance: -
d_gene: -
CDR3aa: CASSLVGETQYF
CDR3nt: TGTGCCAGCAGCTTAGTTGGGGAGACCCAGTACTTC

j_gene: TRBJ2-1
v_gene: TRBV2
abundance: -
d_gene: TRBD2
CDR3aa: CASSEPPLAGGNEQFF
CDR3nt: TGTGCCAGCAGTGAACCGCCCCTAGCGGGAGGTAATGAGCAGTTCTTC

j_gene: TRBJ1-1
v_gene: TRBV9
abundance: -
d_gene: -
CDR3aa: CASSPNPRRGEAFF
CDR3nt: TGTGCCAGCAGCCCAAATCCGAGGCGCGGTGAAGCTTTCTTT

j_gene: TRBJ1-2
v_gene: TRBV28
abundance: -
d_gene: -
CDR3aa: CASSVRQGSGGYTF
CDR3nt: TGTGCCAGCAGTGTCCGGCAGGGGTCGGGTGGCTACACCTTC

j_gene: TRBJ2-1
v_gene: TRBV9
abundance: -
d_gene: -
CDR3aa: CASSVDQDANNEQFF
CDR3nt: TGTGCCAGCAGCGTAGACCAGGACGCCAACAATGAGCAGTTCTTC

j_gene: TRBJ1-2
v_gene: TRBV27
abundance: medium-sized
d_gene: TRBD1
CDR3aa: CASSFHDRGGYTF
CDR3nt: TGTGCCAGCAGTTTCCACGACAGGGGCGGCTACACCTTC

j_gene: TRBJ1-1
v_gene: TRBV5-4
abundance: few
d_gene: -
CDR3aa: CASSLEGTEAFF
CDR3nt: TGTGCCAGCAGCTTGGAAGGAACTGAAGCTTTCTTT